One T cell receptor (beta chain) is described in this entry. No cognate antigen has been identified for it. The record has no base qualities; no much larger clone is one base away. Sequencing was carried out with an Illumina HiSeq 2500. Quantitative 5'-RACE with molecular barcodes was the method used to prepare the TCR beta libraries. On the authors' methods: A new computational method based on a probabilistic model of VDJ rearrangement was used to identify disease-linked TCR variants. TCRdb ran its own pipeline on the public reads, namely fastp trimming at Q25 and MiXCR clone calling, and kept in-frame beta chains. Rows merge per CDR3 protein into single entries with the most common DNA and genes. TCRdb assigned the V and J calls; the authors' analysis was not used. The sample contains hundreds of thousands of distinct CDR3 sequences, over 9.5% of them found a single time. Less than 0.65% of the sample is in the top ten clones.

This entry comes from a study of CD8 T cells in ankylosing spondylitis listed by TCRdb under 2017. Regarding the study in general: The study profiled T cell receptor beta repertoires in healthy donors and ankylosing spondylitis patients to find disease-linked TCR variants. The full study cohort was made up of 25 ankylosing spondylitis patients and fewer than 120 healthy donors. Peripheral blood was sampled, and synovial fluid was additionally collected from ankylosing spondylitis patients. Beyond this particular receptor, the publication reports: Some TCR beta motif variants had previously been reported in synovial fluid and blood of reactive arthritis patients, which suggested common disease-initiation mechanisms. The disease-linked clones were reported to be significantly enriched in matched synovial fluid samples from ankylosing spondylitis patients. A TCR beta motif made up of 7 to 9 highly homologous amino acid variants appeared to be characteristic of blood from ankylosing spondylitis patients. In peripheral blood, the disease-linked clones were found at relatively low frequencies and had a CD8+ phenotype.

The CDR3 goes from the cysteine to the phenylalanine over 14 residues. The DNA shown is the 42-base CDR3, in frame from base 1. CDR1 SGHTA and CDR2 FQGNSA were looked up in the germline V gene. The germline ends are 16 bases apart after V is trimmed by 3 bases and J by 8 bases. The source material was blood, either unsorted or a sorted T cell fraction (not recorded which). The sequence is built from TRBV7-2 and TRBJ1-2; the D gene is perhaps TRBD1, from 6 matching bases. This TCR was recovered from a male donor with ankylosing spondylitis. The nucleotide sequence is TGTGCCAGCAGCTTTTTAGGGGGGGCGCAAGGCTACACCTTC. This codes for CASSFLGGAQGYTF.